This T cell receptor beta chain emerged from a study of CXCR3-negative and CXCR3-positive naive CD8 T cells. Study background: Around 130 million TRB reads in total, about 1.5 +/- 0.3 million per library.

CD45RO-CCR7+CD27+CD95- cells counted as naive CD8+ T cells. CDR1 and CDR2 from the germline V gene are SEHNR and FQNEAQ (reference sequence). CDR3 length equals 13 residues. UMI-tagged TRB cDNA libraries were built via 5' RACE. TCRdb re-called the 5' RACE reads; every CDR3 protein appears as one record, without DNA. This sample's table has some 130,000 distinct CDR3 sequences. The sequence derives from a human donor in good health. Some clones in this sample may be carry-over from other donors' samples. Material for sequencing was naive CXCR3- CD8+ T cells from blood. Indicated subset: CD45RO-CCR7+CD27+CD95- naive CD8+ T cells lacking CXCR3 (TNR3-). The chain joins TRBV7-9 to TRBJ2-7; TCRdb selects TRBD1, and the lack of DNA leaves this call unchecked. CDR3 residues: CASSLGQNYEQYF.